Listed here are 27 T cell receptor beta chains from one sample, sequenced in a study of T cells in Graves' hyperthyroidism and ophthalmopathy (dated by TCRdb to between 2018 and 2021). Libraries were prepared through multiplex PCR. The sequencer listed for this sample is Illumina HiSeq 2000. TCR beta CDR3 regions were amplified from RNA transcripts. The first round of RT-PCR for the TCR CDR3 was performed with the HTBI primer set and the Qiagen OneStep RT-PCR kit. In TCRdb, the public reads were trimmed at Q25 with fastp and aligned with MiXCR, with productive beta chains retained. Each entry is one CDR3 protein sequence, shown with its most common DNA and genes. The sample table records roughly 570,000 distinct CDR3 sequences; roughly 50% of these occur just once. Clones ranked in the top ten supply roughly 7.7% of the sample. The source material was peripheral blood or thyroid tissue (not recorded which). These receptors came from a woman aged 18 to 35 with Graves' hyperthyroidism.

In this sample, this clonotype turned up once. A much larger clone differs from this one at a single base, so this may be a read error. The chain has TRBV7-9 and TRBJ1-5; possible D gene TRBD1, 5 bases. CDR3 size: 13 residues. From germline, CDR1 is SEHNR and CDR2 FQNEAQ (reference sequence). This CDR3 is CAGSLSDSQPQHF. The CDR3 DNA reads TGTGCCGGCAGCTTATCCGACAGCCAGCCCCAGCATTTT.

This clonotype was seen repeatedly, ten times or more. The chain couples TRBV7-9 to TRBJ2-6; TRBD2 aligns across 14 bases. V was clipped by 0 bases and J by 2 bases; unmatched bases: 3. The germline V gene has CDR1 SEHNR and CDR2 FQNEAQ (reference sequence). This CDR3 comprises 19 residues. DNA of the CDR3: TGTGCCAGCAGCTTAGCGCGGGGACTAGCGGGAGCTGGGGCCAACGTCCTGACTTTC. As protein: CASSLARGLAGAGANVLTF.

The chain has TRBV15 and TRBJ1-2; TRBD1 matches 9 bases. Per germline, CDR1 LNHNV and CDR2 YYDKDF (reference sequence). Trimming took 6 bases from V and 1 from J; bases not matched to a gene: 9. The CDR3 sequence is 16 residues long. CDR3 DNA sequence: TGTGCCACCAGTCCCGTTCCGGGACAGGGTAACTATGGCTACACCTTC. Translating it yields CATSPVPGQGNYGYTF.

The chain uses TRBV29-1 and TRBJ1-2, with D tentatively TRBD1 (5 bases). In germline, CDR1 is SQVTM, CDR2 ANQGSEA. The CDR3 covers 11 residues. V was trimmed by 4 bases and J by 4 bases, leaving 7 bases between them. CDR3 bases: TGCAGCGTTGGACAGCCCTATGGCTACACCTTC. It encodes CSVGQPYGYTF.

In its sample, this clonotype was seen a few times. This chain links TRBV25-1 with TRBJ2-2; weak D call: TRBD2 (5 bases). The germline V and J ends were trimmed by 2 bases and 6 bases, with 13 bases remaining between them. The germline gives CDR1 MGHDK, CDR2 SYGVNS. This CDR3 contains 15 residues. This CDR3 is CASSETPRAPGELFF. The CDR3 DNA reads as TGTGCCAGCAGTGAAACTCCGAGGGCCCCCGGGGAGCTGTTTTTT.

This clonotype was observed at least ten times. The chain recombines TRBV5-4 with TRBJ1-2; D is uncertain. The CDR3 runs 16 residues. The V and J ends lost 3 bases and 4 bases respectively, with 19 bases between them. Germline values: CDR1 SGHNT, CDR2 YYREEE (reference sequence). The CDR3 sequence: CASSSEGGPDFYGYTF. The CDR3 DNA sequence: TGTGCCAGCAGCTCGGAGGGTGGGCCCGACTTCTATGGCTACACCTTC. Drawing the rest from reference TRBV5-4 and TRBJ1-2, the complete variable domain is ETGVTQSPTHLIKTRGQQVTLRCSSQSGHNTVSWYQQALGQGPQFIFQYYREEENGRGNFPPRFSGLQFPNYSSELNVNALELDDSALYLCASSSEGGPDFYGYTFGSGTRLTVV.

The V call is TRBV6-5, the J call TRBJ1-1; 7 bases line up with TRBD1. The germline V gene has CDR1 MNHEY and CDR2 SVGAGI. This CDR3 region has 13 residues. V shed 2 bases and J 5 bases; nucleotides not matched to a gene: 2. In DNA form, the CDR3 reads TGTGCCAGCAGTTACACGGGACAGACTGAAGCTTTCTTT. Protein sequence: CASSYTGQTEAFF.

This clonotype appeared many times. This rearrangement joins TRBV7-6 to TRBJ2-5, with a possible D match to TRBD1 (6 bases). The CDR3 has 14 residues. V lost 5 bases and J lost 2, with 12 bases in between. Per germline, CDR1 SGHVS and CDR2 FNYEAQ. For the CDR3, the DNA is TGTGCCAGCAGCAAAGGACAGAAGCAAGAGACCCAGTACTTC. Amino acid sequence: CASSKGQKQETQYF.

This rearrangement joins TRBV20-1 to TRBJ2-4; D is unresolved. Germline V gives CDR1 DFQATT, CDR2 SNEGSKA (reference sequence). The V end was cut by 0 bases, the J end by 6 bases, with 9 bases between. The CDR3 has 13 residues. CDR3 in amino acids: CSARDRQRNIQYF. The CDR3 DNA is TGCAGTGCTAGAGATCGGCAGCGAAACATTCAGTACTTC.

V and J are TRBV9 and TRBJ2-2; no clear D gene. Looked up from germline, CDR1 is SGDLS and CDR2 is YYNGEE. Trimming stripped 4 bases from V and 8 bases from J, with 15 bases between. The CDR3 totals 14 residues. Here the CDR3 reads CASSPSLGPGELFF. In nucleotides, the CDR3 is TGTGCCAGCAGCCCCAGCCTAGGGCCTGGGGAGCTGTTTTTT.

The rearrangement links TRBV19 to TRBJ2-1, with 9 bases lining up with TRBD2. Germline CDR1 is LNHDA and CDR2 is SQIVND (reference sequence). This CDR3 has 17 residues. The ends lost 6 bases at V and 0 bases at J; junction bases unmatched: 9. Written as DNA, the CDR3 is TGTGCCAGTAGACTACATAGCGGGAGAAGCTCCTACAATGAGCAGTTCTTC. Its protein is CASRLHSGRSSYNEQFF.

CDR3 protein: CASSSTGSGYTF. For the CDR3, the DNA is TGTGCCAGCAGCTCTACAGGGAGCGGCTACACCTTC. The chain links TRBV7-2 to TRBJ1-2; D possibly corresponds to TRBD1 (6 bases). Trimming stripped 4 bases from V and 8 bases from J, with 11 bases between. Per the germline V gene, CDR1 is SGHTA and CDR2 is FQGNSA. This CDR3 region has 12 residues.

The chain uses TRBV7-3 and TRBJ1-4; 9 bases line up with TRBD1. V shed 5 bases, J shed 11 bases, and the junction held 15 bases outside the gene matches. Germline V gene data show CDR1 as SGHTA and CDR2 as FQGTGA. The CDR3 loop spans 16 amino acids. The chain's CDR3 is CASSETSGTGMVKLFF. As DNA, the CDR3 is TGTGCCAGCAGCGAGACTAGCGGGACAGGGATGGTCAAACTGTTTTTT.

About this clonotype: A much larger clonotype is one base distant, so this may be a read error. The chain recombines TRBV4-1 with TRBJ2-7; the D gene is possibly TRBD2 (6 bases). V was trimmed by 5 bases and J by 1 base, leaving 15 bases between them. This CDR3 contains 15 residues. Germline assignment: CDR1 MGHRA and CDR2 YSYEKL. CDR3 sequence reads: CASSVGERASYEQYF. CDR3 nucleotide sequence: TGCGCCAGCAGCGTGGGAGAGCGGGCGTCCTACGAGCAGTACTTC.

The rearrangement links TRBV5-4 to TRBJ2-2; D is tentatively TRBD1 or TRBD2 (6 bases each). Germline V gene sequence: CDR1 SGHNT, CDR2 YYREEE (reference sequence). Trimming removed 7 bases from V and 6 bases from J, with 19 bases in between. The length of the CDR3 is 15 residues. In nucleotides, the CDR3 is TGTGCCAGCTCAGGCGGGACAAGAAGACCCGGGGAGCTGTTTTTT. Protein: CASSGGTRRPGELFF.

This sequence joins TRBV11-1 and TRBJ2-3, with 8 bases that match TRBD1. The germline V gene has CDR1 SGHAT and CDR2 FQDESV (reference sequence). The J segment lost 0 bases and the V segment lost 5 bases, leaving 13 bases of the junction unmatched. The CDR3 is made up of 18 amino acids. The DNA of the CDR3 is TGTGCCAGCAGCCCGATTATAACAGGGGGTTCTAGCACAGATACGCAGTATTTT. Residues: CASSPIITGGSSTDTQYF.

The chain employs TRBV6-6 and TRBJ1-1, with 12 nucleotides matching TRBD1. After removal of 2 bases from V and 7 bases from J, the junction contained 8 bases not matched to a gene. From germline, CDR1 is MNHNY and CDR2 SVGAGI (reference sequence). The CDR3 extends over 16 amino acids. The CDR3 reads CASSYRGTGGVGEAFF. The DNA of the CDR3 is TGTGCCAGCAGTTACCGTGGGACAGGGGGCGTTGGTGAAGCTTTCTTT.

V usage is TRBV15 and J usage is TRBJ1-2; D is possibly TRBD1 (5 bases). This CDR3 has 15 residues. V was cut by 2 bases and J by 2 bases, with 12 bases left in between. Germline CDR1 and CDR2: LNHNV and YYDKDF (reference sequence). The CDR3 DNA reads TGTGCCACCAGCAGAACAGGCAGGGACAACTATGGCTACACCTTC. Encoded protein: CATSRTGRDNYGYTF.

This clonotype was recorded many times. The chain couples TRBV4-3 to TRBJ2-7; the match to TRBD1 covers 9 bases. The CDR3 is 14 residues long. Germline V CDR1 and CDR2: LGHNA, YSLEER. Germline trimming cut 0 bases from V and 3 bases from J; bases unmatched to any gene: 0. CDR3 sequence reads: CASSQETGGYEQYF. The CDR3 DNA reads TGCGCCAGCAGCCAAGAGACAGGGGGCTACGAGCAGTACTTC.

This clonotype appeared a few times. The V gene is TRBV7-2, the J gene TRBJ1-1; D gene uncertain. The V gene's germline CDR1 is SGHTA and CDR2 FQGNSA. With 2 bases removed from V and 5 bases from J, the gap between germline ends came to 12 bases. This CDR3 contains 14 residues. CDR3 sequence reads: CASSLSPGRTEAFF. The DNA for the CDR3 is TGTGCCAGCAGCTTATCCCCGGGAAGAACTGAAGCTTTCTTT.

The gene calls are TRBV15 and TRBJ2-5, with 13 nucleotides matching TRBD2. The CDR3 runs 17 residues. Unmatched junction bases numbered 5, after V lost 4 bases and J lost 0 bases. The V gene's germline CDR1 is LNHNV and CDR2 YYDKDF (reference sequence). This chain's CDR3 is CATSTPGTSGDQETQYF. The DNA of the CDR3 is TGTGCCACCAGCACCCCCGGGACTAGCGGGGACCAAGAGACCCAGTACTTC.

CDR3 amino acids: CASSLTGGARGYTF. For the CDR3, the DNA is TGTGCCAGCAGTTTAACAGGGGGCGCGAGGGGCTACACCTTC. The chain couples TRBV2 to TRBJ1-2; TRBD1 matches 9 bases. From germline, CDR1 is SNHLY and CDR2 FYNNEI. V lost 5 bases to trimming and J lost 8 bases; unmatched junction nucleotides: 9. The CDR3 length is 14 residues.

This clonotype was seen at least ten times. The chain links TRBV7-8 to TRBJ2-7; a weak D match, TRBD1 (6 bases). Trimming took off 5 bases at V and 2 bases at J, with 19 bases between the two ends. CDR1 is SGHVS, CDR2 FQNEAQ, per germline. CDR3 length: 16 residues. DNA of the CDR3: TGTGCCAGCAGCCGACAACACAGGGCAAGTACCTACGAGCAGTACTTC. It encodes CASSRQHRASTYEQYF.

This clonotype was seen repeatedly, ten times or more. CDR3 in amino acids: CASEVGGSTYGYTF. CDR3 nucleotide sequence: TGTGCCAGCGAGGTCGGGGGCTCTACCTATGGCTACACCTTC. V and J are TRBV19 and TRBJ1-2, with D possibly being TRBD1 (6 bases). Germline loops: CDR1 LNHDA, CDR2 SQIVND (reference sequence). Trimming removed 9 bases from V and 4 bases from J, with 18 bases in between. The CDR3 length is 14 residues.

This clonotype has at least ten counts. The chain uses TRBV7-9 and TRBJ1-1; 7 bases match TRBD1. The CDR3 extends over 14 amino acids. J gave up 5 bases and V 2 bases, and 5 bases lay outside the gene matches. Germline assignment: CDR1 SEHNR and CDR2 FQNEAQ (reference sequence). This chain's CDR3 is CASSLTGARTEAFF. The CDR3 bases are TGTGCCAGCAGCTTAACAGGGGCAAGGACTGAAGCTTTCTTT.

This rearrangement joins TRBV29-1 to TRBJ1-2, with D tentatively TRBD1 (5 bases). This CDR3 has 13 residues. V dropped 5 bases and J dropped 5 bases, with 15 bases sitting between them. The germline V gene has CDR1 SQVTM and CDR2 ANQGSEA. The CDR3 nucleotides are TGCAGCGTTAGGGCAGGGACGCTATATGGCTACACCTTC. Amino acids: CSVRAGTLYGYTF.

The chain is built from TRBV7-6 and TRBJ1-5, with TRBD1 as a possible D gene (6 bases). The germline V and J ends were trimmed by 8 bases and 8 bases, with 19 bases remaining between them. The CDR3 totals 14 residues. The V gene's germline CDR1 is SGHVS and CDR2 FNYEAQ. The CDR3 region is CASGSQGPEEPQHF. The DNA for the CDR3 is TGTGCCAGCGGTTCCCAGGGGCCCGAGGAGCCCCAGCATTTT.